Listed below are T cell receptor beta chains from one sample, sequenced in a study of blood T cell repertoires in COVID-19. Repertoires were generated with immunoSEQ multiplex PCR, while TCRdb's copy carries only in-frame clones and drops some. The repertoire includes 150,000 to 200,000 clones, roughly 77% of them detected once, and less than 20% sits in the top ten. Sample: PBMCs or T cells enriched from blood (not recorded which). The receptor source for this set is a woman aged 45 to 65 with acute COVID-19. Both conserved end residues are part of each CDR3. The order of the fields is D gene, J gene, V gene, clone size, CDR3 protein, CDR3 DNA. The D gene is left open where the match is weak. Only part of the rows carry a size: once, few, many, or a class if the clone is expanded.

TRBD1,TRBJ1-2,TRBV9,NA,CASSVELTGDGYTF,TGTGCCAGCAGCGTAGAACTCACAGGGGATGGCTACACCTTC
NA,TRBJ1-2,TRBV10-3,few,CAISDRPGGDYGYTF,TGTGCCATCAGTGACCGGCCGGGCGGGGACTATGGCTACACCTTC
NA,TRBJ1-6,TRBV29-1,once,CSVGADYNSPLHF,TGCAGCGTTGGGGCAGACTATAATTCACCCCTCCACTTT
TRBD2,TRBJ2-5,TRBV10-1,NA,CASSPGGEWQTQYF,TGCGCCAGCAGCCCCGGGGGGGAATGGCAGACCCAGTACTTC
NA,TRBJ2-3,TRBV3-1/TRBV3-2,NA,CASTRQTSTDTQYF,TGTGCCAGCACGCGGCAGACTAGCACAGATACGCAGTATTTT
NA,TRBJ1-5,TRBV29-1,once,CSVVSGFNQPQHF,TGCAGCGTTGTTTCAGGGTTCAATCAGCCCCAGCATTTT
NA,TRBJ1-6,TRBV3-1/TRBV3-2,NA,CASNVGRGPSTLHF,TGTGCCAGCAACGTTGGGAGGGGACCCTCAACCCTCCACTTT
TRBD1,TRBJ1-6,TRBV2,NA,CASFTRTGQGDSPLHF,TGTGCCAGCTTCACGAGAACGGGACAGGGAGATTCACCCCTCCACTTT
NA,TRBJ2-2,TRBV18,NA,CASSPGASPGELFF,TGTGCCAGCTCACCAGGAGCTAGCCCCGGGGAGCTGTTTTTT
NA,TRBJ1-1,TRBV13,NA,CASSLGWATEAFF,TGTGCCAGCAGCTTAGGTTGGGCCACTGAAGCTTTCTTT
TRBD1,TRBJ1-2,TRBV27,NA,CASSLLGQSYGYTF,TGTGCCAGCAGCCTCCTGGGACAGTCCTATGGCTACACCTTC
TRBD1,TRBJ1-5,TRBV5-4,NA,CASSFQGGNQPQHF,TGTGCCAGCAGCTTTCAGGGGGGAAATCAGCCCCAGCATTTT
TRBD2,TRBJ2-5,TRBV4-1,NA,CASSQVGTSTETQYF,TGCGCCAGCAGCCAAGTGGGGACTAGTACAGAGACCCAGTACTTC
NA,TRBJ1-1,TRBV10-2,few,CASLSGTEAFF,TGCGCCAGCCTTTCCGGCACTGAAGCTTTCTTT
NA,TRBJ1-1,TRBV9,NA,CASSVSTGNTEAFF,TGTGCCAGCAGCGTCTCGACGGGAAACACTGAAGCTTTCTTT